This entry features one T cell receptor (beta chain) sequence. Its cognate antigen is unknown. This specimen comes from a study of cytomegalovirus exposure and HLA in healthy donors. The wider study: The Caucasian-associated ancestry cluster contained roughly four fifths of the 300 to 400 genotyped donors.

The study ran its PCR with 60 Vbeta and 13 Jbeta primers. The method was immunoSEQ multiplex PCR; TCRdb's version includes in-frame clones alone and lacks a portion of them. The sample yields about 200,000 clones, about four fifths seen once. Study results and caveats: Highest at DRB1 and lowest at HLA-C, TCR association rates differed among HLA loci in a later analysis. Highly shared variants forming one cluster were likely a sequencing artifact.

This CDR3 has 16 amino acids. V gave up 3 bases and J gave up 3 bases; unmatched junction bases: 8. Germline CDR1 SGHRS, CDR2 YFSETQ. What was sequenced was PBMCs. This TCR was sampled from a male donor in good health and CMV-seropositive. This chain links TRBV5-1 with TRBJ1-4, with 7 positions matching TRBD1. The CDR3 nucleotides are TGCGCCAGCAGCTCAACCCCCGGGACAGCTAATGAAAAACTGTTTTTT. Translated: CASSSTPGTANEKLFF. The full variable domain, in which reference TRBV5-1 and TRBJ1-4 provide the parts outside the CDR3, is KAGVTQTPRYLIKTRGQQVTLSCSPISGHRSVSWYQQTPGQGLQFLFEYFSETQRNKGNFPGRFSGRQFSNSRSEMNVSTLELGDSALYLCASSSTPGTANEKLFFGSGTQLSVL.